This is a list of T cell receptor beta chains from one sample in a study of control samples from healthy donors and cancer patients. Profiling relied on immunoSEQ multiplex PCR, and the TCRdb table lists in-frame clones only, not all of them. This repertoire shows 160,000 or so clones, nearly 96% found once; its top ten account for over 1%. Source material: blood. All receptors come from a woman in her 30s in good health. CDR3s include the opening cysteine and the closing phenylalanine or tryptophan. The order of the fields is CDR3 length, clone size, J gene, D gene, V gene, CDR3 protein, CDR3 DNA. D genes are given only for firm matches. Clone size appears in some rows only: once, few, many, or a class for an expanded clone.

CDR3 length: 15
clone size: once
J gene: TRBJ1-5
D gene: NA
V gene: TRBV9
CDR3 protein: CASSIGGTSVEPQHF
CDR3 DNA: TGTGCCAGCAGCATCGGAGGGACATCGGTGGAGCCCCAGCATTTT

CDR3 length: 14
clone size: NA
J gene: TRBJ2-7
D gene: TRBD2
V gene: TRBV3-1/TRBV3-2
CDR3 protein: CASSQGSPSGVQYF
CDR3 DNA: TGTGCCAGCAGCCAAGGGTCCCCCAGCGGGGTGCAGTACTTC

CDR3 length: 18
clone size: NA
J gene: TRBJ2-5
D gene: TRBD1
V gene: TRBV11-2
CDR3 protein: CASSLVRRGRAYSETQYF
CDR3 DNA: TGTGCCAGCAGCTTAGTAAGAAGGGGGCGTGCATACTCAGAGACCCAGTACTTC

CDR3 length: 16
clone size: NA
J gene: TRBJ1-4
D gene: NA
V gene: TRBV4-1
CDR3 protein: CASSPDAVATNEKLFF
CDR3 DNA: TGCGCCAGCAGCCCGGACGCGGTTGCAACTAATGAAAAACTGTTTTTT

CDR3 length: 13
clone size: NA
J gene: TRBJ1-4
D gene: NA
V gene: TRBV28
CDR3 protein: CASSPAFGEKLFF
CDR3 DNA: TGTGCCAGCAGCCCGGCCTTTGGCGAAAAACTGTTTTTT

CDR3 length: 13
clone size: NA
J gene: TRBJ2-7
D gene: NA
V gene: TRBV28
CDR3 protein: CASNDGTLYEQYF
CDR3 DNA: TGTGCCAGCAACGACGGAACCCTCTACGAGCAGTACTTC

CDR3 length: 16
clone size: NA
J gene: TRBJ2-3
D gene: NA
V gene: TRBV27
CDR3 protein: CASSPTKRIGGGTQYF
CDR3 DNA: TGTGCCAGCAGTCCCACCAAACGTATTGGGGGCGGGACGCAGTATTTT

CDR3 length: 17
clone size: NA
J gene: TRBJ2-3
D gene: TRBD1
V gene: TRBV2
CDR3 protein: CASSARTGTGGTDTQYF
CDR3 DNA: TGTGCCAGCAGTGCTAGGACCGGGACAGGAGGCACAGATACGCAGTATTTT

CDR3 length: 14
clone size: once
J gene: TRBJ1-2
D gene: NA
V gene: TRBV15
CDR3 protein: CATSRAGLDYGYTF
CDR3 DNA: TGTGCCACCAGCAGAGCCGGACTAGACTATGGCTACACCTTC

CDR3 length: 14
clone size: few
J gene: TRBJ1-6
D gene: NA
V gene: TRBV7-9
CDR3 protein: CASSLRQSNSPLHF
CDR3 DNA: TGTGCCAGCAGCTTAAGGCAGTCAAATTCACCCCTCCACTTT

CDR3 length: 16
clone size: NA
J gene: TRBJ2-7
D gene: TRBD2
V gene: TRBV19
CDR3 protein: CASSRWGGESSYEQYF
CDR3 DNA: TGTGCCAGTAGCCGATGGGGAGGGGAAAGCTCCTACGAGCAGTACTTC

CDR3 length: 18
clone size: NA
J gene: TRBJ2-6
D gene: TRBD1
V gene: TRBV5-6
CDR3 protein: CASSPPRDRGPGANVLTF
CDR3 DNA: TGTGCCAGCAGCCCTCCCCGGGACAGGGGGCCTGGGGCCAACGTCCTGACTTTC

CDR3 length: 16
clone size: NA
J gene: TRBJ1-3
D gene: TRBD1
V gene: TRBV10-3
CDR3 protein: CAISEHGTAAGNTIYF
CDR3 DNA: TGTGCCATCAGTGAGCACGGGACAGCTGCGGGAAACACCATATATTTT

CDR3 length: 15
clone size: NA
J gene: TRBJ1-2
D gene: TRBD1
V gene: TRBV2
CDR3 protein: CASRAGDSTNYGYTF
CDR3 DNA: TGTGCCAGCAGGGCGGGGGACAGTACTAACTATGGCTACACCTTC

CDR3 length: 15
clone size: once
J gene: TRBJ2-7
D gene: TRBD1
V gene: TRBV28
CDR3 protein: CASSLGDRRFYEQYF
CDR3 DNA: TGTGCCAGCAGTTTGGGGGACAGGCGTTTCTACGAGCAGTACTTC

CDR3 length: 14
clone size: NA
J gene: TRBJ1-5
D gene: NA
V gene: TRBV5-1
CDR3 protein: CASSLTGSNQPQHF
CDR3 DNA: TGCGCCAGCAGCTTGACAGGTAGCAATCAGCCCCAGCATTTT

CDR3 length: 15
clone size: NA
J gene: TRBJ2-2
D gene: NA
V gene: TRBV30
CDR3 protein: CAWSVRVAKPGELFF
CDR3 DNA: TGTGCCTGGAGTGTACGAGTGGCGAAGCCCGGGGAGCTGTTTTTT

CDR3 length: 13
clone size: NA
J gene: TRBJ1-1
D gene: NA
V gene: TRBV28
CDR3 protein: CASSFRGHTEAFF
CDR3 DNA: TGTGCCAGCAGTTTCCGGGGGCACACTGAAGCTTTCTTT

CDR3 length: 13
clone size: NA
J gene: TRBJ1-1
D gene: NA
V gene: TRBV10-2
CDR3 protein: CASSDIGNTEAFF
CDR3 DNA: TGCGCCAGCAGTGATATAGGGAACACTGAAGCTTTCTTT

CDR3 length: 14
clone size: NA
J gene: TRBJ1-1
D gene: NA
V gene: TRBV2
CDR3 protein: CASIYEQGQGEAFF
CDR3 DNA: TGTGCCAGCATCTATGAACAGGGACAAGGTGAAGCTTTCTTT

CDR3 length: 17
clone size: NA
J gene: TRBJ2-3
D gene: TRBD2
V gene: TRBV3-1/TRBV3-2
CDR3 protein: CASSLSTSGGAVDTQYF
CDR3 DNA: TGTGCCAGCAGCCTCTCCACTAGCGGGGGGGCGGTAGATACGCAGTATTTT

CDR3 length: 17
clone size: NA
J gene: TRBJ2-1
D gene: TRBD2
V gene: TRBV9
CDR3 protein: CASSGTSGGALRNEQFF
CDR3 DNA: TGTGCCAGCAGCGGGACTAGCGGGGGGGCGTTGAGGAATGAGCAGTTCTTC

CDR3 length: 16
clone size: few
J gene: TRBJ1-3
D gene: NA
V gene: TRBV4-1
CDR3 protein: CASSQGIMDTGNTIYF
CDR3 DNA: TGCGCCAGCAGCCAAGGAATCATGGACACTGGAAACACCATATATTTT

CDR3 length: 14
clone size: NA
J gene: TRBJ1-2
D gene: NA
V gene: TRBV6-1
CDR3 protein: CASSEAVGLTGYTF
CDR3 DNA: TGTGCCAGCAGTGAAGCCGTCGGCCTAACCGGCTACACCTTC

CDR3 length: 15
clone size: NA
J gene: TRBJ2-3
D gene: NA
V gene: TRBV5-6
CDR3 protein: CASSNGRGLADTQYF
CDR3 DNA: TGTGCCAGCAGCAACGGGAGGGGGCTGGCAGATACGCAGTATTTT

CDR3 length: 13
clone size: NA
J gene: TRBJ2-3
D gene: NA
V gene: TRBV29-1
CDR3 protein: CSVKSWNTDTQYF
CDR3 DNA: TGCAGCGTCAAAAGCTGGAACACAGATACGCAGTATTTT

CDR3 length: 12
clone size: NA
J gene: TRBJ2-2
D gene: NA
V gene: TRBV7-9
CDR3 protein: CASSHNTGELFF
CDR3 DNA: TGTGCCAGCAGCCATAACACCGGGGAGCTGTTTTTT

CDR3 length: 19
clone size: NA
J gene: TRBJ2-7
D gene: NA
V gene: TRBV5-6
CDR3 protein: CASSPRSYRGGGIIYEQYF
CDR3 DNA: TGTGCCAGCAGCCCCCGATCTTATCGTGGAGGGGGCATTATCTACGAGCAGTACTTC

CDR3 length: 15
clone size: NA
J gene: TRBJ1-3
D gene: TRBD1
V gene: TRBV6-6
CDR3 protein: CASSATGATGNTIYF
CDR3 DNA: TGTGCCAGCAGTGCGACAGGGGCGACTGGAAACACCATATATTTT

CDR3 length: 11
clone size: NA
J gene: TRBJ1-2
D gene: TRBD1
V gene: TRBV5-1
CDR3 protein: CASSTGTGVAF
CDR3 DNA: TGCGCCAGCAGCACAGGGACAGGGGTGGCCTTC

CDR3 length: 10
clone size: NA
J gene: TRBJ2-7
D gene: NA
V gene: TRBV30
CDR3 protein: CAWGAYEQYF
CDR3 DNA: TGTGCCTGGGGGGCCTACGAGCAGTACTTC

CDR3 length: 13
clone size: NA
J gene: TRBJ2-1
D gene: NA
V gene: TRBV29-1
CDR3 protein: CSVRITGMDEQFF
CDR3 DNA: TGCAGCGTCCGAATAACAGGGATGGATGAGCAGTTCTTC

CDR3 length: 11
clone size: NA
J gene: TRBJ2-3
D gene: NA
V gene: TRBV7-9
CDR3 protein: CASSLVDTQYF
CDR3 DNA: TGTGCCAGCAGCCTGGTAGATACGCAGTATTTT

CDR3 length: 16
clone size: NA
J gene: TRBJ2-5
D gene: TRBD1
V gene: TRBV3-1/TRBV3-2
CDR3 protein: CASSQRDRVSGETQYF
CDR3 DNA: TGTGCCAGCAGCCAAAGAGACAGGGTCAGTGGGGAGACCCAGTACTTC

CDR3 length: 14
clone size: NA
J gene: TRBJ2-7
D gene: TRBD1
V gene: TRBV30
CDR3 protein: CAWRPQGAGYEQYF
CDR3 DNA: TGTGCCTGGAGACCCCAGGGGGCAGGCTACGAGCAGTACTTC